These 4 T cell receptor beta chains share one sample of origin, sequenced in a study of regulatory T cells in long-lasting Graves disease. Documented time point: newly diagnosed GD, antithyroid drugs for less than 3 months. RNA extracted from PBMCs served as the sequencing template. In building TCR beta libraries, iRepertoire HTBI primers were used together with Arm-PCR of CDR3 regions. TCRdb reanalysed the multiplex PCR reads using MiXCR and keeps one entry per CDR3 protein. The table records 450,000 to 600,000 distinct CDR3 sequences, around 15% of them present only once. These same records also appear under a second study, on T cells in Graves' hyperthyroidism and ophthalmopathy.

The sample consisted of peripheral blood mononuclear cells (PBMCs), taken at new diagnosis, from a patient treated with antithyroid drugs. The receptors were gathered from a man in his forties with Graves disease.

The sample holds many counts of this clonotype. Here the CDR3 DNA reads TGTGCCAGCAGTCCCCGCGTTTCCTACGAGCAGTACTTC. Translation: CASSPRVSYEQYF. The V call is TRBV12-3 or TRBV12-4, the J call TRBJ2-7; D is uncertain. Trimming pared 5 bases from V and 1 base from J, leaving 9 bases between. The CDR3 has 13 amino acids.

This clonotype was detected many times. CDR3 in amino acids: CAIAAAGANVLTF. CDR3 bases: TGTGCCATCGCGGCAGCTGGGGCCAACGTCCTGACTTTC. The chain combines TRBV7-9 with TRBJ2-6, with D uncertain. Between the trimmed V and J ends, which lost 10 bases and 2 bases, there was a span of 9 bases. Germline CDR1 and CDR2: SEHNR and FQNEAQ (reference sequence). This CDR3 contains 13 residues.

This clonotype was detected a few times. The CDR3 loop reads CASSQSLGDRVRNEQFF. CDR3 in DNA: TGTGCCAGCAGTCAGTCCTTGGGGGACAGGGTACGTAATGAGCAGTTCTTC. This chain joins TRBV11-2 and TRBJ2-1; 9 bases align to TRBD1. Germline loops: CDR1 SGHAT, CDR2 FQNNGV. V shed 6 bases, J shed 7 bases, and the junction held 16 bases outside the gene matches. There are 17 residues in the CDR3.

The chain has TRBV5-1 and TRBJ1-1; D call uncertain. Trimming removed 2 bases at V and 4 bases at J, with 12 bases between. Germline values: CDR1 SGHRS, CDR2 YFSETQ. CDR3 size: 14 residues. This CDR3 is CASSFGDGSTEAFF. The DNA for the CDR3 is TGCGCCAGCAGCTTTGGGGATGGGAGCACTGAAGCTTTCTTT.